Sequencing of this T cell receptor (beta chain) was carried out in a study of blood T cell repertoires in COVID-19. Overall study: T cells, B-cell-depleted T cells, or PBMCs supplied cDNA or gDNA.

The CDR3 totals 15 residues. Germline V lookup: CDR1 SGHRS, CDR2 YFSETQ. The J segment lost 8 bases and the V segment lost 4 bases, leaving 10 bases of the junction unmatched. This table comes from immunoSEQ multiplex PCR, and its TCRdb copy is limited to in-frame clones, with some not included. The repertoire holds some 140,000 clones, 70% to 85% seen once, with 25% to 30% in the top ten. The source material was peripheral blood. This sequence joins TRBV5-1 and TRBJ2-1, with 9 bases matching TRBD2. This receptor was identified in a woman aged 55-69 years with acute or convalescent COVID-19. The CDR3 reads CASSIAGTSSYEQFF. The CDR3 DNA sequence: TGCGCCAGCAGCATAGCCGGGACTAGCAGCTATGAGCAGTTCTTC.